Following are 27 T cell receptor beta chains from one sample sequenced in a study of Ad26.COV2.S vaccination and SARS-CoV-2 variants. Treatment: around 19 received Ad26.COV2.S at low or high dose, single or two shots; about 5 received placebo; per-sample allocation not given. Repertoires come from day 63 after the first vaccine or placebo injection. TCRdb keeps only in-frame clones here, not all; method: immunoSEQ multiplex PCR. The sample contains some 340,000 clones, more than 70% of which appear only once. The sequences come from peripheral blood, collected in a trial of Ad26.COV2.S vaccine versus placebo. These receptors were obtained from a person aged 18 to 59 who received the Ad26.COV2.S COVID-19 vaccine or a placebo.

The rearrangement uses TRBV7-8 and TRBJ1-1; 9 nucleotides line up with TRBD1. The CDR3 runs to 13 residues. V lost 1 base and J lost 11; bases outside the gene matches: 5. From germline, CDR1 is SGHVS and CDR2 FQNEAQ. The CDR3 sequence is CASSLGNRGLAFF. The DNA of the CDR3 is TGTGCCAGCAGCTTAGGAAACAGGGGGCTCGCTTTCTTT.

This chain connects TRBV9 to TRBJ1-1; D unresolved. In germline, CDR1 is SGDLS, CDR2 YYNGEE. Trimming shortened V by 4 bases and J by 1 base, and 14 bases separated the two germline ends. This CDR3 region has 15 residues. The CDR3 is CASSPHGLGNTEAFF. CDR3 in DNA: TGTGCCAGCAGCCCTCATGGGCTGGGGAACACTGAAGCTTTCTTT. Filled out from reference TRBV9 and TRBJ1-1, the complete variable domain reads DSGVTQTPKHLITATGQRVTLRCSPRSGDLSVYWYQQSLDQGLQFLIQYYNGEERAKGNILERFSAQQFPDLHSELNLSSLELGDSALYFCASSPHGLGNTEAFFGQGTRLTVV.

The chain uses TRBV7-9 and TRBJ2-1; unclear D gene. The V end was cut by 5 bases, the J end by 5 bases, with 7 bases between. CDR3 size: 12 residues. CDR1 and CDR2 from the germline V gene are SEHNR and FQNEAQ (reference sequence). DNA of the CDR3: TGTGCCAGCAGCCAAAGAGACAATGAGCAGTTCTTC. This gives the protein CASSQRDNEQFF.

The chain employs TRBV11-2 and TRBJ1-6, with a possible D match to TRBD1 (6 bases). Deletions cut 1 base from V and 7 bases from J, with 14 bases between. Germline assignment: CDR1 SGHAT and CDR2 FQNNGV. CDR3 length: 16 amino acids. The CDR3 loop reads CASSLAGTGTNSPLHF. In nucleotides, the CDR3 is TGTGCCAGCAGCTTAGCGGGTACAGGGACCAATTCACCCCTCCACTTT. Variable domain in full (rest from reference TRBV11-2 and TRBJ1-6): EAGVAQSPRYKIIEKRQSVAFWCNPISGHATLYWYQQILGQGPKLLIQFQNNGVVDDSQLPKDRFSAERLKGVDSTLKIQPAKLEDSAVYLCASSLAGTGTNSPLHFGNGTRLTVT.

The V and J genes are TRBV29-1 and TRBJ1-1; 9 positions match TRBD1. CDR1 and CDR2 from the germline V gene are SQVTM and ANQGSEA. The CDR3 spans 14 residues. V lost 8 bases to trimming and J lost 7 bases; unmatched junction nucleotides: 14. The CDR3 bases are TGCAGCACCGGCTCCCCGGGACAGGGATATGAAGCTTTCTTT. Translation: CSTGSPGQGYEAFF. Full variable domain (rest looked up from reference TRBV29-1 and TRBJ1-1): SAVISQKPSRDICQRGTSLTIQCQVDSQVTMMFWYRQQPGQSLTLIATANQGSEATYESGFVIDKFPISRPNLTFSTLTVSNMSPEDSSIYLCSTGSPGQGYEAFFGQGTRLTVV.

The V and J genes are TRBV3-1 (or the pseudogene TRBV3-2) and TRBJ2-1, with D possibly TRBD2 on 6 matching bases. Trimming shortened V by 1 base and J by 1 base, and 14 bases separated the two germline ends. Germline values: CDR1 LGHDT, CDR2 YNNKEL (reference sequence). This CDR3 contains 17 residues. The CDR3 reads CASSQVPGTQSYNEQFF. The CDR3 DNA reads as TGTGCCAGCAGCCAAGTTCCCGGGACTCAGTCCTACAATGAGCAGTTCTTC.

V and J are TRBV11-2 and TRBJ2-3, with D possibly TRBD2 on 6 matching bases. The V gene lost 4 bases and the J gene lost 5 bases, with 10 bases spanning the gap. The CDR3 is made up of 13 amino acids. CDR1 is SGHAT and CDR2 is FQNNGV in the germline V gene. CDR3 sequence: CASSSGVQDTQYF. CDR3 DNA sequence: TGTGCCAGCAGCTCGGGGGTACAAGATACGCAGTATTTT.

The rearrangement joins TRBV6-6 to TRBJ1-2, with D possibly being TRBD1 (5 bases). Trimming took 0 bases from V and 6 from J, leaving 5 bases between them. Germline V gene data show CDR1 as MNHNY and CDR2 as SVGAGI (reference sequence). This CDR3 comprises 12 residues. CDR3 residues: CASSYSTDGYTF. In DNA form, the CDR3 reads TGTGCCAGCAGTTACTCGACAGATGGCTACACCTTC.

This clone appeared a few times. The rearrangement uses TRBV20-1 and TRBJ1-5; maybe TRBD1 (6 bases). The V end was cut by 3 bases, the J end by 3 bases, with 12 bases between. This CDR3 contains 14 residues. Germline V gene data show CDR1 as DFQATT and CDR2 as SNEGSKA (reference sequence). DNA of the CDR3: TGCAGTGCTAGTTTAGGGGGAAACAATCAGCCCCAGCATTTT. It encodes CSASLGGNNQPQHF.

The chain is built from TRBV7-2 and TRBJ1-5, with D perhaps matching TRBD1 (6 bases). The CDR3 has 14 amino acids. V was clipped by 4 bases and J by 9 bases, with 16 bases between them. Germline V gives CDR1 SGHTA, CDR2 FQGNSA. The CDR3 reads CASSSYRDIPPQHF. The CDR3 nucleotides are TGTGCCAGCAGCTCTTACCGGGACATACCGCCCCAGCATTTT.

The chain recombines TRBV27 with TRBJ1-3; the D is unclear. The CDR3 loop spans 14 amino acids. The germline V gene encodes CDR1 MNHEY and CDR2 SMNVEV (reference sequence). V was cut by 0 bases and J by 0 bases, with 3 bases left in between. The CDR3 DNA sequence: TGTGCCAGCAGTTTATCGGTCTCTGGAAACACCATATATTTT. It yields the protein CASSLSVSGNTIYF.

On this clone itself: The sample carries other DNA sequences with the same CDR3. This CDR3 reads CASSYSNTGELFF. Here the CDR3 DNA reads TGTGCCAGCAGTTACTCGAACACCGGGGAGCTGTTTTTT. The chain employs TRBV6-5 and TRBJ2-2, with D unresolved. Trimming cost V 0 bases and J 1 base, with 0 bases left between them. CDR3 length equals 13 residues. The germline V gene has CDR1 MNHEY and CDR2 SVGAGI.

CDR3 loop: CASTPRGAGWWTQYF. CDR3 coding DNA: TGTGCCAGCACCCCGCGCGGGGCAGGCTGGTGGACCCAGTACTTC. V gene TRBV7-2 combines with J gene TRBJ2-5, with a possible D match to TRBD2 (6 bases). Germline V gene lookup returns CDR1 SGHTA and CDR2 FQGNSA. This CDR3 has 15 residues. V was pared by 7 bases and J by 7 bases, with 22 bases between.

This clone was seen just once. This chain connects TRBV6-5 to TRBJ2-5; 8 nucleotides agree with TRBD2. The CDR3 is made up of 16 amino acids. Germline CDR1 MNHEY, CDR2 SVGAGI. V was pared by 0 bases and J by 4 bases, with 7 bases of the junction left unmatched. For the CDR3, the DNA is TGTGCCAGCAGTTACTCGAAACGGGGGGGCCGAGAGACCCAGTACTTC. Protein product: CASSYSKRGGRETQYF.

This chain connects TRBV2 to TRBJ1-1; D is possibly TRBD1 (5 bases). The CDR3 sequence is 15 residues long. The germline V gene has CDR1 SNHLY and CDR2 FYNNEI. The V gene lost 0 bases and the J gene lost 4 bases, with 12 bases spanning the gap. CDR3 sequence reads: CASSEALTGFTEAFF. CDR3 in DNA: TGTGCCAGCAGTGAAGCGCTAACAGGATTCACTGAAGCTTTCTTT.

The CDR3 reads CASTGVSGANVLTF. DNA for the CDR3: TGTGCCAGTACAGGGGTTTCTGGGGCCAACGTCCTGACTTTC. The V call is TRBV2, the J call TRBJ2-6, with 7 bases matching TRBD1. This CDR3 has 14 amino acids. With 9 bases clipped from V and 1 base from J, the junction kept 3 bases outside the gene matches. Per germline, CDR1 SNHLY and CDR2 FYNNEI.

This clone was counted once. This chain links TRBV6-2 or TRBV6-3 with TRBJ2-3, with TRBD1 identical over 8 bases. The CDR3 covers 20 residues. J lost 2 bases, V lost 2 bases, and 18 bases had no gene match. Per the germline V gene, CDR1 is MNHEY and CDR2 is SVGEGT. The CDR3 DNA sequence: TGTGCCAGCAGTTACGTAGGGGACAGGAAATTTATTATCTACACAGATACGCAGTATTTT. Amino acid sequence: CASSYVGDRKFIIYTDTQYF.

The chain carries TRBV5-4 and TRBJ2-3, with D perhaps assigned TRBD1 or TRBD2 (5 bases each). There are 19 residues in the CDR3. Germline V CDR1 and CDR2: SGHNT, YYREEE (reference sequence). Trimming removed 0 bases from V and 0 bases from J, with 20 bases in between. As DNA, the CDR3 is TGTGCCAGCAGCTTGGACGGGACGGCGACTTATTATAGCACAGATACGCAGTATTTT. It specifies CASSLDGTATYYSTDTQYF.

The V gene is TRBV3-1 (or the pseudogene TRBV3-2), the J gene TRBJ2-3; 13 bases are a match to TRBD2. Germline V lookup: CDR1 LGHDT, CDR2 YNNKEL (reference sequence). After removal of 10 bases from V and 7 bases from J, the junction contained 5 bases not matched to a gene. The CDR3 consists of 13 residues. CDR3: CATGLAGRNTQYF. CDR3 in DNA: TGTGCCACGGGACTAGCGGGGCGAAATACGCAGTATTTT.

The chain combines TRBV7-2 with TRBJ2-5; D assignment may be TRBD1 or TRBD2 (6 bases each). The CDR3 contains 14 residues. Germline-derived CDR1 and CDR2 are SGHTA and FQGNSA. V lost 0 bases to trimming and J lost 5 bases, with 10 bases between them. Here the CDR3 DNA reads TGTGCCAGCAGCTTAGCGGGGGGCGTCGAGACCCAGTACTTC. This codes for CASSLAGGVETQYF. The full variable domain, with the rest looked up from reference TRBV7-2 and TRBJ2-5, is GAGVSQSPSNKVTEKGKDVELRCDPISGHTALYWYRQSLGQGLEFLIYFQGNSAPDKSGLPSDRFSAERTGGSVSTLTIQRTQQEDSAVYLCASSLAGGVETQYFGPGTRLLVL.

This clone has only a few counts. This sequence joins TRBV4-1 and TRBJ2-7; a possible D gene is TRBD1 (6 bases). CDR1 MGHRA and CDR2 YSYEKL come from the germline V gene. This CDR3 has 17 residues. V was cut by 2 bases and J by 3 bases, with 20 bases left in between. The CDR3 spells CASSQLLGVRTVYEQYF. As DNA, the CDR3 is TGCGCCAGCAGCCAATTGCTGGGGGTCAGGACAGTCTACGAGCAGTACTTC.

The chain has TRBV9 and TRBJ2-1; D is unresolved. Germline values: CDR1 SGDLS, CDR2 YYNGEE. The CDR3 consists of 14 residues. The V end lost 2 bases, the J end lost 4 bases, and 10 bases lay between the germline ends. CDR3 amino acids: CASSVLESYNEQFF. CDR3 DNA: TGTGCCAGCAGCGTCCTAGAATCGTACAATGAGCAGTTCTTC.

The gene calls are TRBV5-4 and TRBJ2-7; 7 bases align to TRBD1. This CDR3 comprises 13 residues. The germline V gene has CDR1 SGHNT and CDR2 YYREEE (reference sequence). V lost 6 bases and J lost 2; bases outside the gene matches: 5. The CDR3 coding sequence is TGTGCCAGCACCCTAGACAGGGCCTACGAGCAGTACTTC. This gives the protein CASTLDRAYEQYF.

This clone was observed once. V gene TRBV27 combines with J gene TRBJ2-1, with 9 bases lining up with TRBD1. CDR1 is MNHEY and CDR2 is SMNVEV in the germline V gene (reference sequence). The junction had 13 bases not matched to a gene; V was cut back by 8 bases and J by 8 bases. The CDR3 extends over 15 amino acids. The CDR3 region is CASFPRDREVDEQFF. CDR3 sequence (DNA): TGTGCCAGCTTCCCCCGGGACAGGGAGGTCGATGAGCAGTTCTTC.

The chain couples TRBV2 to TRBJ1-4; no clear D gene. The CDR3 contains 15 residues. Germline CDR1 and CDR2: SNHLY and FYNNEI. Trimming cost V 8 bases and J 4 bases, with 17 bases left between them. In DNA form, the CDR3 reads TGTGCCAGCTGTAGGGAGCAGGCGTTTAATGAAAAACTGTTTTTT. It codes for CASCREQAFNEKLFF.

V is TRBV27 and J is TRBJ1-3; possibly TRBD1 for D (5 bases). The CDR3 contains 13 residues. V was cut by 5 bases and J by 5 bases, with 10 bases left in between. Germline CDR1 is MNHEY and CDR2 is SMNVEV (reference sequence). The CDR3 here is CASSPGTRNTIYF. CDR3 in DNA: TGTGCCAGCAGTCCGGGGACCCGAAACACCATATATTTT.

V and J are TRBV19 and TRBJ2-7; TRBD1 might be the D (6 bases). Germline lookup yields CDR1 LNHDA and CDR2 SQIVND (reference sequence). Trimming stripped 4 bases from V and 7 bases from J, with 23 bases between. The length of the CDR3 is 16 residues. The CDR3 reads CASSTLTGEGVREQYF. The CDR3 nucleotides read TGTGCCAGTAGTACCTTAACAGGAGAGGGGGTCCGGGAGCAGTACTTC.